These 14 T cell receptor beta chains were sequenced from one sample in a study of cytomegalovirus exposure and HLA in healthy donors. The PCR contained 60 Vbeta and 13 Jbeta primers. Some clones are missing from TCRdb's copy, which holds only in-frame ones; the method was immunoSEQ multiplex PCR. The sample records 140,000 or so clones, 78% being singletons. The sample comprised PBMCs. The receptors derive from a female donor in good health and CMV-seronegative.

The chain is built from TRBV28 and TRBJ2-7; D perhaps matches TRBD1 (5 bases). CDR1 MDHEN and CDR2 SYDVKM come from the germline V gene. V lost 3 bases to trimming and J lost 2 bases, with 8 bases between them. There are 13 residues in the CDR3. The CDR3 DNA sequence: TGTGCCAGCAGTTTCTCAGGGACCTACGAGCAGTACTTC. It translates to CASSFSGTYEQYF.

The chain uses TRBV6-1 and TRBJ1-2; D is perhaps TRBD1 (5 bases). The CDR3 extends over 15 amino acids. The germline gives CDR1 MNHNS, CDR2 SASEGT. V was cut by 6 bases and J by 5 bases, with 19 bases left in between. CDR3 bases: TGTGCCAGCAGCGAATCAGGGCCACCAATTTATGGCTACACCTTC. Its translation is CASSESGPPIYGYTF.

This clone was observed a few times. The chain uses TRBV7-2 and TRBJ1-1; no definite D call. This CDR3 is 13 amino acids long. Germline loops: CDR1 SGHTA, CDR2 FQGNSA. Trimming pared 5 bases from V and 2 bases from J, leaving 9 bases between. The CDR3 sequence is CASSRDINTEAFF. The CDR3 region has the DNA TGTGCCAGCAGCCGGGATATAAACACTGAAGCTTTCTTT.

This chain links TRBV6-1 with TRBJ2-1, with D maybe TRBD2 (5 bases). The CDR3 runs 17 residues. Between the trimmed V and J ends, which lost 4 bases and 4 bases, there was a span of 20 bases. CDR1 MNHNS and CDR2 SASEGT come from the germline V gene. The CDR3 DNA sequence: TGTGCCAGCAGTGGCCGGACTCAAAACACGGGATACAATGAGCAGTTCTTC. Its protein product is CASSGRTQNTGYNEQFF.

V usage is TRBV2 and J usage is TRBJ1-2, with 8 bases lining up with TRBD1. The CDR3 is 13 amino acids. CDR1 SNHLY and CDR2 FYNNEI come from the germline V gene. After removal of 3 bases from V and 4 bases from J, the junction contained 1 base not matched to a gene. Here the CDR3 reads CASSEDRAYGYTF. CDR3 nucleotides: TGTGCCAGCAGTGAGGACAGGGCCTATGGCTACACCTTC.

This chain joins TRBV30 and TRBJ1-2; D is undetermined. This CDR3 has 15 residues. The ends were cut back, 4 bases at V and 0 bases at J, with 15 bases in the middle. CDR1 and CDR2 from the germline V gene are GTSNPN and SVGIG (reference sequence). CDR3 amino acids: CAWIIPQGANYGYTF. DNA for the CDR3: TGTGCCTGGATTATTCCCCAAGGAGCTAACTATGGCTACACCTTC.

The rearrangement uses TRBV7-3 and TRBJ2-7, with 7 bases that match TRBD2. Losses at the gene ends were 5 bases for V and 0 bases for J; bases not matched to a gene: 4. Germline V CDR1 and CDR2: SGHTA, FQGTGA. This CDR3 region has 14 residues. The CDR3 loop reads CASSPGTNSYEQYF. The CDR3 DNA reads as TGTGCCAGCAGCCCAGGGACTAACTCCTACGAGCAGTACTTC.

This clone was counted a few times. The chain links TRBV5-1 to TRBJ1-2; 8 nucleotides align to TRBD1. CDR3 length equals 14 residues. V gave up 5 bases and J gave up 13 bases; unmatched junction bases: 16. Per germline, CDR1 SGHRS and CDR2 YFSETQ. The CDR3 nucleotides read TGCGCCAGCAGACCTACTACCGGACAGGGCACGGGCACCTTC. Protein sequence: CASRPTTGQGTGTF.

This clone was observed a handful of times. The gene calls are TRBV19 and TRBJ2-1, with a weak D call TRBD2 (6 bases). Germline CDR1 is LNHDA and CDR2 is SQIVND (reference sequence). CDR3 size: 14 residues. The germline V and J ends were trimmed by 3 bases and 8 bases, with 14 bases remaining between them. The CDR3 region is CASSISGRAYEQFF. The CDR3 coding sequence is TGTGCCAGTAGTATCTCCGGGAGAGCGTATGAGCAGTTCTTC.

The chain carries TRBV27 and TRBJ1-2, with 7 bases fitting TRBD1. Looked up from germline, CDR1 is MNHEY and CDR2 is SMNVEV (reference sequence). CDR3 length equals 15 residues. The V segment lost 4 bases and the J segment 3 bases; nucleotides outside the gene matches: 8. The CDR3 DNA is TGTGCCAGCAGTTCGACAGGGCTTGGACACTATGGCTACACCTTC. It specifies CASSSTGLGHYGYTF.

The V and J genes are TRBV7-6 and TRBJ1-1, with 10 bases matching TRBD1. The V gene's germline CDR1 is SGHVS and CDR2 FNYEAQ. J gave up 5 bases and V 5 bases, and 11 bases lay outside the gene matches. CDR3 length equals 16 residues. CDR3 residues: CASSQRDRGLLTEAFF. As DNA, the CDR3 is TGTGCCAGCAGCCAACGGGACAGGGGTTTATTGACTGAAGCTTTCTTT. The entire variable domain, with the rest obtained from reference TRBV7-6 and TRBJ1-1, is as follows: GAGVSQSPRYKVTKRGQDVALRCDPISGHVSLYWYRQALGQGPEFLTYFNYEAQQDKSGLPNDRFSAERPEGSISTLTIQRTEQRDSAMYRCASSQRDRGLLTEAFFGQGTRLTVV.

This chain uses TRBV9 with TRBJ2-3, with a tentative D call TRBD2 (6 bases). Per the germline V gene, CDR1 is SGDLS and CDR2 is YYNGEE. The length of the CDR3 is 15 residues. Trimming took 4 bases from V and 3 from J, leaving 15 bases between them. The CDR3 region is CASSTSGSGTDTQYF. The CDR3 DNA is TGTGCCAGCAGCACCTCGGGTAGCGGAACAGATACGCAGTATTTT.

Points on this clone: The junction differs from germline at one of its ends, possibly a read error. V is TRBV5-1 and J is TRBJ1-2, with D tentatively TRBD1 (6 bases). Looked up from germline, CDR1 is SGHRS and CDR2 is YFSETQ. The CDR3 is 16 residues long. The chain's CDR3 is CASSLAGAAQGNGYPF. CDR3 DNA: TGCGCCAGCAGCTTGGCTGGGGCGGCACAGGGAAATGGCTACCCCTTC.

The V and J genes are TRBV7-2 and TRBJ1-2; tentatively, D is TRBD1 (6 bases). The CDR3 spans 13 residues. Deletions cut 6 bases from V and 3 bases from J, with 11 bases between. Germline CDR1 and CDR2: SGHTA and FQGNSA. As DNA, the CDR3 is TGTGCCAGCAGGTCGAGGACAGACTATGGCTACACCTTC. It is translated as CASRSRTDYGYTF.